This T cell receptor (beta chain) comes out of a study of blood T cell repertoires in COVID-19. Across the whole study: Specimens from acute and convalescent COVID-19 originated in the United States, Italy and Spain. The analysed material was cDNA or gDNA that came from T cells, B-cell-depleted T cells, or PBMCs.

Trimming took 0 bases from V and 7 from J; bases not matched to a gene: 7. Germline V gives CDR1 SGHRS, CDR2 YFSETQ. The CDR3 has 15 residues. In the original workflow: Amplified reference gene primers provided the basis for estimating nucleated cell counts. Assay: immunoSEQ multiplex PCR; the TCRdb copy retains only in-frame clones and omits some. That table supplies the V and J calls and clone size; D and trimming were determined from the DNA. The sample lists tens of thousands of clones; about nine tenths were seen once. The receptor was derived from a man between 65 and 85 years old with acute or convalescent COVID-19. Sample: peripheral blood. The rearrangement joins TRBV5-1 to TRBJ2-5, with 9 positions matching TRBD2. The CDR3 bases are TGCGCCAGCAGCTTGGGACTAGCGGAGGGGGGGACCCAGTACTTC. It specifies CASSLGLAEGGTQYF.